One sample yielded the 14 T cell receptor beta chains listed below, sequenced in a study of cytomegalovirus exposure and HLA in healthy donors (dated by TCRdb to the late 2010s). Libraries were constructed by the immunoSEQ multiplex PCR assay. A mixture of 60 forward primers for TCR Vbeta segments and 13 reverse primers for TCR Jbeta segments was used in the multiplex PCR. TCRdb's version of the immuneACCESS table is confined to in-frame rearrangements and falls short of the full clone set. An unresolved V gene accounts for under half of the shortfall where checked; the remainder is of unknown origin. For this sample there are 60,000 to 85,000 clones; around 83% appear just once. Approximately 20% of the sample lies in the top ten. The sequencing input was PBMCs. Receptor source: an older man in good health and CMV-seropositive.

This chain joins TRBV2 and TRBJ2-5, with TRBD2 as a possible D gene (5 bases). The CDR3 loop spans 14 amino acids. Looked up from germline, CDR1 is SNHLY and CDR2 is FYNNEI. V gave up 8 bases and J gave up 0 bases, with 13 bases separating them. CDR3 sequence (DNA): TGTGCCAGCCCCGGAGTCGGGGACCAAGAGACCCAGTACTTC. It codes for CASPGVGDQETQYF.

This sequence joins TRBV9 and TRBJ2-1, with 8 bases identical to TRBD1. The CDR3 is 15 residues long. The junction had 3 bases not matched to a gene; V was cut back by 3 bases and J by 1 base. CDR1 and CDR2 from the germline V gene are SGDLS and YYNGEE. The CDR3 DNA reads TGTGCCAGCAGCGAACAGGGGGGTTCCTACAATGAGCAGTTCTTC. Amino acid sequence: CASSEQGGSYNEQFF.

The V call is TRBV27, the J call TRBJ2-2; D may be TRBD2 (6 bases). Between the trimmed V and J ends, which lost 3 bases and 2 bases, there was a span of 10 bases. The CDR3 extends over 15 amino acids. CDR1 MNHEY and CDR2 SMNVEV come from the germline V gene (reference sequence). CDR3 sequence: CASSFGGTNTGELFF. Written as DNA, the CDR3 is TGTGCCAGCAGTTTCGGCGGGACCAACACCGGGGAGCTGTTTTTT.

The rearrangement joins TRBV6-1 to TRBJ2-7, with D possibly matching TRBD1 (6 bases). Germline V lookup: CDR1 MNHNS, CDR2 SASEGT. The CDR3 extends over 13 amino acids. V was pared by 6 bases and J by 3 bases, with 12 bases between. The CDR3 coding sequence is TGTGCCAGCAGGGGGGCAGCTCTCTACGAGCAGTACTTC. Amino acids: CASRGAALYEQYF.

The chain employs TRBV2 and TRBJ2-4, with 7 nucleotides matching TRBD1. V lost 5 bases, J lost 0 bases, and 4 bases stayed unmatched. CDR1 and CDR2 from the germline V gene are SNHLY and FYNNEI. The CDR3 extends over 15 amino acids. CDR3: CASSRDSRAKNIQYF. The CDR3 bases are TGTGCCAGCAGTCGGGACAGCCGAGCCAAAAACATTCAGTACTTC.

The V and J genes are TRBV9 and TRBJ2-3, with 7 positions matching TRBD1. Germline CDR1 reads SGDLS; CDR2 reads YYNGEE. The CDR3 consists of 12 residues. Trimming at V came to 7 bases and at J to 12 bases, leaving 11 bases not matched to a gene. CDR3 residues: CASGELRGPQYF. For the CDR3, the DNA is TGTGCCAGCGGGGAACTTAGGGGGCCTCAGTATTTT.

The chain links TRBV11-1 to TRBJ1-2, with D unresolved. CDR1 and CDR2 from the germline V gene are SGHAT and FQDESV (reference sequence). V was pared by 5 bases and J by 2 bases, with 9 bases between. The CDR3 consists of 13 residues. The CDR3 region has the DNA TGTGCCAGCAGCCAAGAGGAAAACTATGGCTACACCTTC. Encoded protein: CASSQEENYGYTF.

The rearrangement joins TRBV2 to TRBJ1-5; D is unresolved. Germline assignment: CDR1 SNHLY and CDR2 FYNNEI. The CDR3 has 11 residues. V dropped 4 bases and J dropped 11 bases, with 9 bases sitting between them. The CDR3 region is CASSGSVAQHF. The CDR3 region has the DNA TGTGCCAGCAGTGGTTCCGTTGCCCAGCATTTT.

The chain recombines TRBV5-4 with TRBJ2-2; 9 nucleotides agree with TRBD1. The CDR3 totals 15 residues. V trimming: 4 bases; J trimming: 2 bases; junction bases outside the gene matches: 3. The germline gives CDR1 SGHNT, CDR2 YYREEE (reference sequence). The CDR3 nucleotides read TGTGCCAGCAGCAAAACAGGGGGCAACACCGGGGAGCTGTTTTTT. This sequence encodes CASSKTGGNTGELFF.

V usage is TRBV6-1 and J usage is TRBJ2-5; tentative D call: TRBD1 (6 bases). The CDR3 consists of 14 residues. Germline V gene sequence: CDR1 MNHNS, CDR2 SASEGT. V dropped 6 bases and J dropped 3 bases, with 14 bases sitting between them. CDR3 protein: CASRPGTTKETQYF. As DNA, the CDR3 is TGTGCCAGCAGACCCGGGACAACAAAAGAGACCCAGTACTTC.

The chain has TRBV7-6 and TRBJ2-2; 7 bases align to TRBD1. There are 14 residues in the CDR3. V lost 5 bases to trimming and J lost 6 bases; unmatched junction nucleotides: 6. The germline gives CDR1 SGHVS, CDR2 FNYEAQ. The CDR3 DNA reads as TGTGCCAGCAGCCCAGGACAGGATTCCGGGGAGCTGTTTTTT. As protein: CASSPGQDSGELFF.

This chain links TRBV4-3 with TRBJ2-4; the match to TRBD1 covers 8 bases. The CDR3 spans 16 residues. The germline V gene has CDR1 LGHNA and CDR2 YSLEER. V lost 1 base and J lost 1; bases outside the gene matches: 3. CDR3 DNA: TGCGCCAGCAGCCAAGTGGGACAGGCGGCCAAAAACATTCAGTACTTC. Translating it yields CASSQVGQAAKNIQYF.

The chain uses TRBV2 and TRBJ2-5; 10 bases map to TRBD2. CDR1 and CDR2 (germline): SNHLY, FYNNEI. The CDR3 runs 14 residues. V gave up 6 bases and J gave up 5 bases; unmatched junction bases: 6. CDR3 sequence: CASRLATSGETQYF. CDR3 DNA sequence: TGTGCCAGCAGACTCGCGACTAGCGGGGAGACCCAGTACTTC.

This sequence joins TRBV10-2 and TRBJ1-5, with unresolved D. V was pared by 7 bases and J by 6 bases, with 16 bases between. The CDR3 length is 14 residues. Germline lookup yields CDR1 WSHSY and CDR2 SAAADI. The CDR3 loop is CASTPETPSQPQHF. CDR3 in DNA: TGCGCCAGCACGCCGGAGACTCCTAGTCAGCCCCAGCATTTT.